This T cell receptor beta chain was found in a study of blood T cell repertoires in COVID-19. Study-level background: Acute and convalescent COVID-19 samples came from the United States, Italy and Spain. From T cells, B-cell-depleted T cells, or PBMCs came the material, which was cDNA or gDNA.

Authors' processing steps: Reference gene primer amplification in the assay estimated nucleated cell counts. Data came from immunoSEQ multiplex PCR; TCRdb stores just in-frame clones and leaves some out. The V and J calls and clone size are taken from that table; D and trimming were inferred from the DNA. The repertoire holds approximately 250,000 clones, with roughly 85% as singletons. This CDR3 contains 17 residues. V shed 2 bases and J shed 2 bases, with 13 bases lying between them. Germline CDR1 and CDR2: MRHNA and SNTAGT. The clonotype comes from a man in his fifties or sixties with COVID-19, enrolled during active disease. V usage is TRBV6-4 and J usage is TRBJ1-6; D may be TRBD1 (6 bases). The sample was peripheral blood. CDR3 DNA sequence: TGTGCCAGCAGTGACGGTGGGAGGGGGACCTATAATTCACCCCTCCACTTT. Its translation is CASSDGGRGTYNSPLHF.